This passage covers 27 T cell receptor beta chains from one sample sequenced in a study of graft-versus-host responses after intestinal transplantation. Some clones are missing from TCRdb's copy, which holds only in-frame ones; the method was immunoSEQ multiplex PCR. The sample contains just over 20,000 clones, approximately 89% of which appear only once. The source was PBMCs, collected 65 to 70 days after intestinal transplantation. These receptors originate from a human patient who received an intestinal transplant, so some T cells may come from the graft donor.

This chain uses TRBV18 with TRBJ1-1; D is uncertain. V gave up 6 bases and J gave up 2 bases, with 10 bases separating them. CDR3 length equals 13 residues. The V gene's germline CDR1 is KGHSH and CDR2 LQKENI. The CDR3 is CASSPQSNTEAFF. CDR3 sequence (DNA): TGTGCCAGCTCGCCCCAGAGTAACACTGAAGCTTTCTTT.

This clone was picked up one time. J is TRBJ2-1 and V is TRBV5-6; D is ambiguous. The CDR3 runs to 13 residues. Germline loops: CDR1 SGHDT, CDR2 YYEEEE. V lost 4 bases to trimming and J lost 8 bases, with 13 bases between them. CDR3 residues: CASSESSGDEQFF. The CDR3 DNA reads TGTGCCAGCAGCGAGAGTAGTGGGGATGAGCAGTTCTTC.

V and J are TRBV30 and TRBJ2-5; unclear D gene. The germline V gene has CDR1 GTSNPN and CDR2 SVGIG (reference sequence). V was trimmed by 0 bases and J by 5 bases, leaving 4 bases between them. The CDR3 is 11 amino acids. CDR3 amino acids: CAWSVGETQYF. The CDR3 nucleotides are TGTGCCTGGAGTGTAGGGGAGACCCAGTACTTC.

The V call is TRBV6-4, the J call TRBJ2-3; D is possibly TRBD2 (5 bases). CDR1 and CDR2 from the germline V gene are MRHNA and SNTAGT. The CDR3 consists of 13 residues. Trimming took off 3 bases at V and 3 bases at J, with 7 bases between the two ends. DNA of the CDR3: TGTGCCAGCAGTGAAGCGGAGACAGATACGCAGTATTTT. Translation: CASSEAETDTQYF.

This chain joins TRBV6-9 and TRBJ1-4; D is unresolved. The CDR3 totals 16 residues. CDR1 and CDR2 (germline): MNHGY, SVAAGI. Trimming took off 5 bases at V and 0 bases at J, with 13 bases between the two ends. The DNA of the CDR3 is TGTGCCAGCAGTGAAAACAGATATGCAACTAATGAAAAACTGTTTTTT. This translates into CASSENRYATNEKLFF.

This clone was counted a single time. The chain is built from TRBV18 and TRBJ2-7; perhaps TRBD2 as D (7 bases). V was pared by 3 bases and J by 0 bases, with 12 bases between. The CDR3 loop spans 15 amino acids. Germline-derived CDR1 and CDR2 are KGHSH and LQKENI. The CDR3 spells CASSPSGGSSYEQYF. CDR3 sequence (DNA): TGTGCCAGCTCACCCTCGGGGGGCAGCTCCTACGAGCAGTACTTC. The whole variable domain, remainder taken from reference TRBV18 and TRBJ2-7, is NAGVMQNPRHLVRRRGQEARLRCSPMKGHSHVYWYRQLPEEGLKFMVYLQKENIIDESGMPKERFSAEFPKEGPSILRIQQVVRGDSAAYFCASSPSGGSSYEQYFGPGTRLTVT.

The CDR3 here is CASSTGTSGYNEQFF. The CDR3 nucleotides are TGTGCCAGCAGTACCGGGACTAGCGGCTACAATGAGCAGTTCTTC. The gene calls are TRBV2 and TRBJ2-1, with TRBD2 matching 11 bases. Germline V gene data show CDR1 as SNHLY and CDR2 as FYNNEI. Trimming at V came to 5 bases and at J to 3 bases, leaving 3 bases not matched to a gene. The CDR3 has 15 amino acids.

V is TRBV7-9 and J is TRBJ2-7, with TRBD1 identical over 9 bases. CDR3 length: 15 residues. Per the germline V gene, CDR1 is SEHNR and CDR2 is FQNEAQ (reference sequence). V shed 5 bases, J shed 2 bases, and the junction held 7 bases outside the gene matches. For the CDR3, the DNA is TGTGCCAGCAGCCATCGGGACAGGGAGCCCTACGAGCAGTACTTC. This encodes CASSHRDREPYEQYF. Full variable domain (outside the CDR3, taken from reference TRBV7-9 and TRBJ2-7): DTGVSQNPRHKITKRGQNVTFRCDPISEHNRLYWYRQTLGQGPEFLTYFQNEAQLEKSRLLSDRFSAERPKGSFSTLEIQRTEQGDSAMYLCASSHRDREPYEQYFGPGTRLTVT.

The table lists this clone with a count of one. The CDR3 reads CASSPDQLSADGELFF. The DNA of the CDR3 is TGCGCCAGCAGCCCCGATCAGTTAAGCGCTGACGGGGAGCTGTTTTTT. The gene calls are TRBV4-3 and TRBJ2-2; D remains unclear. The CDR3 has 16 amino acids. Trimming cost V 4 bases and J 7 bases, with 19 bases left between them. Germline CDR1 and CDR2: LGHNA and YSLEER.

This rearrangement joins TRBV4-3 to TRBJ1-5, with 7 nucleotides matching TRBD1. Unmatched junction bases numbered 9, after V lost 1 base and J lost 3 bases. Germline lookup yields CDR1 LGHNA and CDR2 YSLEER. The CDR3 is 17 residues long. For the CDR3, the DNA is TGCGCCAGCAGCCAAGGGACGGGACAGCCCCTCAATCAGCCCCAGCATTTT. The encoded protein is CASSQGTGQPLNQPQHF.

The chain employs TRBV13 and TRBJ2-3; D possibly corresponds to TRBD1 (6 bases). This CDR3 spans 13 amino acids. V was pared by 9 bases and J by 2 bases, with 12 bases between. CDR1 and CDR2 from the germline V gene are PRHDT and FYEKMQ (reference sequence). CDR3 DNA: TGTGCCAGTGCCCAGGGGCCCACAGATACGCAGTATTTT. Its translation: CASAQGPTDTQYF.

The CDR3 DNA reads as TGTGCCAGCAGTTTGTCAGCCTCTGGAAACACCATATATTTT. It yields the protein CASSLSASGNTIYF. The V gene is TRBV6-5, the J gene TRBJ1-3; the D is unclear. The V end was cut by 4 bases, the J end by 0 bases, with 7 bases between. The CDR3 has 14 amino acids. Germline V CDR1 and CDR2: MNHEY, SVGAGI.

The chain joins TRBV7-9 to TRBJ2-1; 7 bases agree with TRBD2. CDR1 and CDR2 (germline): SEHNR, FQNEAQ (reference sequence). With 4 bases clipped from V and 1 base from J, the junction kept 10 bases outside the gene matches. The CDR3 contains 17 residues. CDR3 sequence (DNA): TGTGCCAGCAGCTCTGATGGCTCAGCGGGGTCCTACAATGAGCAGTTCTTC. It is translated as CASSSDGSAGSYNEQFF.

This clone was counted once. The V gene is TRBV6-1, the J gene TRBJ2-7; no clear D gene. CDR3 length: 13 amino acids. Trimming stripped 1 base from V and 2 bases from J, with 6 bases between. Germline CDR1 and CDR2: MNHNS and SASEGT. The CDR3, as DNA: TGTGCCAGCAGTGAAGGTCGGACCTACGAGCAGTACTTC. Amino acid sequence: CASSEGRTYEQYF.

The chain uses TRBV18 and TRBJ1-1; 7 bases line up with TRBD1. This CDR3 is built from 14 residues. Germline-derived CDR1 and CDR2 are KGHSH and LQKENI. With 2 bases clipped from V and 2 bases from J, the junction kept 2 bases outside the gene matches. CDR3 DNA: TGTGCCAGCTCACCAGGACAGGCCAACACTGAAGCTTTCTTT. Translating it yields CASSPGQANTEAFF.

This chain links TRBV27 with TRBJ2-1; D is undetermined. The CDR3 length is 13 residues. CDR1 and CDR2 (germline): MNHEY, SMNVEV (reference sequence). The V gene lost 4 bases and the J gene lost 7 bases, with 11 bases spanning the gap. CDR3 bases: TGTGCCAGCAGTTCCATTTGGGGTAATGAGCAGTTCTTC. Its translation is CASSSIWGNEQFF.

The count of this clone is one. V gene TRBV11-1 combines with J gene TRBJ2-1; a possible D gene is TRBD1 (7 bases). The germline V and J ends were trimmed by 5 bases and 4 bases, with 15 bases remaining between them. Germline loops: CDR1 SGHAT, CDR2 FQDESV (reference sequence). This CDR3 has 15 residues. The CDR3 here is CASSPGGTAYNEQFF. The CDR3 DNA is TGTGCCAGCAGCCCTGGAGGGACAGCTTACAATGAGCAGTTCTTC.

The rearrangement links TRBV19 to TRBJ2-3; 10 positions agree with TRBD2. This CDR3 comprises 14 residues. In germline, CDR1 is LNHDA, CDR2 SQIVND (reference sequence). Unmatched junction bases numbered 5, after V lost 7 bases and J lost 4 bases. In DNA, the CDR3 is TGTGCCAGTAAAGGGACTAGCGATTCAGATACGCAGTATTTT. It translates to CASKGTSDSDTQYF.

This clone was recorded a few times. CDR3 in amino acids: CASSIQGLLETQYF. The CDR3, as DNA: TGTGCCAGTAGTATACAGGGGTTGCTTGAGACCCAGTACTTC. V usage is TRBV19 and J usage is TRBJ2-5; a weak D match, TRBD1 (6 bases). Germline V gene sequence: CDR1 LNHDA, CDR2 SQIVND (reference sequence). The CDR3 has 14 amino acids. The V gene lost 2 bases and the J gene lost 5 bases, with 12 bases spanning the gap.

The chain combines TRBV4-1 with TRBJ2-2; no firm D call. Germline values: CDR1 MGHRA, CDR2 YSYEKL. The length of the CDR3 is 12 residues. Trimming pared 6 bases from V and 6 bases from J, leaving 8 bases between. CDR3 protein: CASRGPPGELFF. In nucleotides, the CDR3 is TGCGCCAGCAGAGGTCCCCCCGGGGAGCTGTTTTTT.

V usage is TRBV9 and J usage is TRBJ2-1; unclear D gene. Trimming removed 2 bases at V and 7 bases at J, with 19 bases between. Germline V gene lookup returns CDR1 SGDLS and CDR2 YYNGEE. CDR3 length: 16 residues. The CDR3 reads CASSVSREVAGNEQFF. In DNA, the CDR3 is TGTGCCAGCAGCGTCTCACGCGAGGTGGCCGGTAATGAGCAGTTCTTC.

This clone has just a few counts. This chain joins TRBV6-5 and TRBJ1-3, with no clear D. This CDR3 is 13 amino acids long. CDR1 and CDR2 (germline): MNHEY, SVGAGI. Trimming removed 5 bases from V and 0 bases from J, with 5 bases in between. The CDR3 DNA reads as TGTGCCAGCAGTGTAGCCTCTGGAAACACCATATATTTT. Its protein product is CASSVASGNTIYF.

This rearrangement joins TRBV7-9 to TRBJ1-3; 8 bases line up with TRBD1. V shed 5 bases and J 4 bases; nucleotides not matched to a gene: 4. This CDR3 has 14 amino acids. Germline V gene data show CDR1 as SEHNR and CDR2 as FQNEAQ (reference sequence). In DNA, the CDR3 is TGTGCCAGCAGCCCGTGGACAGGGGGAAACACCATATATTTT. Its translation: CASSPWTGGNTIYF.

The chain uses TRBV13 and TRBJ2-5; D ambiguous. The last part of the DNA fits TRBJ2-7 better; the J call may be wrong. The CDR3 runs to 13 residues. The germline V gene encodes CDR1 PRHDT and CDR2 FYEKMQ (reference sequence). CDR3 sequence: CASSLGPAYEQYF. In DNA form, the CDR3 reads TGTGCCAGCAGCTTAGGTCCCGCCTACGAGCAGTACTTC.

The chain is built from TRBV10-3 and TRBJ2-2; perhaps D is TRBD1 or TRBD2 (5 bases each). Germline V gene lookup returns CDR1 ENHRY and CDR2 SYGVKD. V lost 0 bases and J 6 bases, leaving 20 bases between the germline ends. This CDR3 contains 18 residues. CDR3 region: CAISESWTYQKGSGELFF. CDR3 nucleotides: TGTGCCATCAGTGAGTCGTGGACTTACCAAAAGGGGTCCGGGGAGCTGTTTTTT.

The chain is built from TRBV18 and TRBJ2-7, with D possibly matching TRBD1 (6 bases). The CDR3 covers 15 residues. Germline V gene lookup returns CDR1 KGHSH and CDR2 LQKENI. V was trimmed by 4 bases and J by 3 bases, leaving 16 bases between them. CDR3 bases: TGTGCCAGCTCACGACAGGACCCCCTGGACTACGAGCAGTACTTC. Translating gives CASSRQDPLDYEQYF.

The sample holds a few counts of this clone. The chain is built from TRBV19 and TRBJ1-4; TRBD1 matches at 7 bases. Germline CDR1 reads LNHDA; CDR2 reads SQIVND (reference sequence). The ends lost 9 bases at V and 8 bases at J; junction bases unmatched: 15. CDR3 length: 15 residues. CDR3 DNA: TGTGCCAGCGCTATCCGGGAAGGGGGCGCAGAAAAACTGTTTTTT. Protein: CASAIREGGAEKLFF. The variable domain in full, with the rest retrieved from reference TRBV19 and TRBJ1-4, is DGGITQSPKYLFRKEGQNVTLSCEQNLNHDAMYWYRQDPGQGLRLIYYSQIVNDFQKGDIAEGYSVSREKKESFPLTVTSAQKNPTAFYLCASAIREGGAEKLFFGSGTQLSVL.